The 22 T cell receptor beta chains reported below all come from one sample, sequenced in a study of blood T cells in healthy people across ages (dated by TCRdb to 2014 to 2015). Receptors were amplified or captured by 5' RACE. Sequencer: Illumina HiSeq 2500. The second PCR ran for roughly 6 to 11 cycles and used a J-beta primer mix along with a sample-barcoded 5' primer. TCRdb reworked the public reads: Q25 trimming with fastp, MiXCR clone assembly, productive beta chains retained. Entries are consolidated by CDR3 protein sequence, retaining the most common genes and DNA. The sample table lists over a million distinct CDR3 sequences, roughly 45% of them with a count of one. Approximately 17% of the sample rests with the top ten. Sequenced material: blood. The receptors stem from a woman in her fifties or sixties in good health.

This clonotype was seen more than once but under ten times. V is TRBV6-5 and J is TRBJ2-1; D gene unclear. CDR1 is MNHEY and CDR2 is SVGAGI in the germline V gene. The germline V and J ends were trimmed by 6 bases and 6 bases, with 9 bases remaining between them. The CDR3 is 12 residues long. CDR3 nucleotides: TGTGCCAGCAGCCCGGATATCAATGAGCAGTTCTTC. This translates into CASSPDINEQFF.

CDR3 sequence (DNA): TGTGCCAGCAGTTTAAGTTGGGGACAGGGCGACTACGAGCAGTACTTC. This sequence encodes CASSLSWGQGDYEQYF. J is TRBJ2-7 and V is TRBV12-3 or TRBV12-4; 9 nucleotides line up with TRBD1. Losses at the gene ends were 2 bases for V and 3 bases for J; bases not matched to a gene: 8. The CDR3 covers 16 residues.

This clonotype was counted between two and nine times. The chain couples TRBV7-8 to TRBJ2-3; 12 bases align to TRBD2. From germline, CDR1 is SGHVS and CDR2 FQNEAQ. The CDR3 has 20 residues. The ends lost 4 bases at V and 2 bases at J; junction bases unmatched: 16. The CDR3 region has the DNA TGTGCCAGCAGCTCCCCACTAGCGGGAGGTATTATACGTACCACAGATACGCAGTATTTT. Amino acid sequence: CASSSPLAGGIIRTTDTQYF.

Here the CDR3 DNA reads TGTGCCAGCAGTGTACTCGGACAGGGGAGCACAGATACGCAGTATTTT. Protein product: CASSVLGQGSTDTQYF. This chain connects TRBV2 to TRBJ2-3; 9 bases are shared with TRBD1. CDR3 length: 16 residues. V shed 4 bases, J shed 0 bases, and the junction held 5 bases outside the gene matches. The germline V gene encodes CDR1 SNHLY and CDR2 FYNNEI.

Here the CDR3 DNA reads TGCAGTGCTAGATCCGCTAGCGCCAGCACAGATACGCAGTATTTT. It codes for CSARSASASTDTQYF. The genes are TRBV20-1 and TRBJ2-3, with D perhaps TRBD2 (6 bases). Looked up from germline, CDR1 is DFQATT and CDR2 is SNEGSKA (reference sequence). The CDR3 extends over 15 amino acids. Trimming took 2 bases from V and 0 from J, leaving 12 bases between them.

This chain joins TRBV20-1 and TRBJ2-5; 9 bases match TRBD2. The V gene end was trimmed by 5 bases and the J gene end by 11 bases; junction bases not matched to a gene: 18. The CDR3 loop spans 15 amino acids. Germline V CDR1 and CDR2: DFQATT, SNEGSKA (reference sequence). CDR3 in amino acids: CSAALGSGRWNEQYF. The DNA of the CDR3 is TGCAGTGCTGCCCTTGGGAGCGGGAGGTGGAATGAGCAGTACTTC.

In this sample, this clonotype turned up many times. The chain is built from TRBV6-2 or TRBV6-3 and TRBJ1-5, with D possibly matching TRBD1 (5 bases). The CDR3 has 15 amino acids. Trimming removed 0 bases from V and 3 bases from J, with 9 bases in between. Germline CDR1 is MNHEY and CDR2 is SVGEGT. The CDR3 DNA follows: TGTGCCAGCAGTTACTCGGGACGAAACAATCAGCCCCAGCATTTT. Its protein product is CASSYSGRNNQPQHF.

The chain uses TRBV5-1 and TRBJ2-1; D might be TRBD2 (5 bases). Per germline, CDR1 SGHRS and CDR2 YFSETQ. CDR3 length: 14 residues. The V gene lost 4 bases and the J gene lost 6 bases, with 14 bases spanning the gap. The DNA for the CDR3 is TGCGCCAGCAGCCGTGGGGAGCAGATCAATGAGCAGTTCTTC. This sequence encodes CASSRGEQINEQFF.

This clonotype was seen only a few times. The V and J genes are TRBV9 and TRBJ2-5, with 11 bases lining up with TRBD2. The CDR3 is 16 residues long. Per the germline V gene, CDR1 is SGDLS and CDR2 is YYNGEE. V shed 2 bases, J shed 5 bases, and the junction held 8 bases outside the gene matches. CDR3 in DNA: TGTGCCAGCAGCGTGGGGCTAGCGGGAGGTGGGGAGACCCAGTACTTC. This translates into CASSVGLAGGGETQYF.

V and J are TRBV3-1 and TRBJ2-5, with D possibly matching TRBD1 (5 bases). The V gene's germline CDR1 is LGHDT and CDR2 YNNKEL (reference sequence). The length of the CDR3 is 11 residues. Trimming shortened V by 5 bases and J by 11 bases, and 12 bases separated the two germline ends. CDR3 in amino acids: CASSFQGQQYF. In nucleotides, the CDR3 is TGTGCCAGCAGCTTCCAGGGCCAGCAGTACTTC.

This clonotype was observed a handful of times. The V and J genes are TRBV5-1 and TRBJ1-2, with 7 nucleotides matching TRBD1. V was clipped by 4 bases and J by 4 bases; unmatched bases: 16. Germline CDR1 reads SGHRS; CDR2 reads YFSETQ. This CDR3 contains 17 residues. Here the CDR3 DNA reads TGCGCCAGCAGCACGCGCCGCACAGGGGTCCTCTCCTATGGCTACACCTTC. It encodes CASSTRRTGVLSYGYTF. The complete variable domain, with remaining parts taken from reference TRBV5-1 and TRBJ1-2, reads KAGVTQTPRYLIKTRGQQVTLSCSPISGHRSVSWYQQTPGQGLQFLFEYFSETQRNKGNFPGRFSGRQFSNSRSEMNVSTLELGDSALYLCASSTRRTGVLSYGYTFGSGTRLTVV.

This clonotype was observed at least ten times. The chain carries TRBV28 and TRBJ2-3, with D hard to call. The CDR3 runs 16 residues. Germline CDR1 MDHEN, CDR2 SYDVKM. V lost 7 bases to trimming and J lost 1 base, with 18 bases between them. The CDR3 nucleotides read TGTGCCAGCACCTCGAAGTTCCTGACTGGCACAGATACGCAGTATTTT. Translation gives CASTSKFLTGTDTQYF.

This clonotype has ten or more counts. The rearrangement uses TRBV27 and TRBJ2-7; 8 nucleotides match TRBD1. There are 14 residues in the CDR3. V was pared by 1 base and J by 4 bases, with 3 bases of the junction left unmatched. In germline, CDR1 is MNHEY, CDR2 SMNVEV (reference sequence). The CDR3 region has the DNA TGTGCCAGCAGTTTATGGGACAGGCTTTACGAGCAGTACTTC. This encodes CASSLWDRLYEQYF.

This chain connects TRBV29-1 to TRBJ2-7; 8 nucleotides match TRBD2. Trimming at V came to 7 bases and at J to 2 bases, leaving 13 bases not matched to a gene. This CDR3 has 15 residues. In germline, CDR1 is SQVTM, CDR2 ANQGSEA. CDR3 in DNA: TGCAGCGCGATGGGTGGGACGGGAGGGCCCTACGAGCAGTACTTC. Its protein product is CSAMGGTGGPYEQYF.

This clonotype occurred a few times. V gene TRBV20-1 combines with J gene TRBJ2-5, with D possibly being TRBD1 (5 bases). Germline CDR1 DFQATT, CDR2 SNEGSKA (reference sequence). The CDR3 spans 14 residues. V lost 5 bases, J lost 0 bases, and 13 bases lay in between. CDR3 loop: CSACPTGNQETQYF. The CDR3 bases are TGCAGTGCTTGCCCCACAGGAAACCAAGAGACCCAGTACTTC.

This clonotype was counted between two and nine times. The gene calls are TRBV11-2 and TRBJ2-4, with 11 bases that match TRBD2. Germline V gives CDR1 SGHAT, CDR2 FQNNGV. V was pared by 3 bases and J by 0 bases, with 4 bases of the junction left unmatched. The CDR3 consists of 17 residues. The CDR3 DNA reads TGTGCCAGCAGCTTCGGGACTAGCGGACTAGCCAAAAACATTCAGTACTTC. It yields the protein CASSFGTSGLAKNIQYF.

This clonotype was recorded a few times. The chain combines TRBV29-1 with TRBJ2-3; no clear D gene. Trimming pared 6 bases from V and 3 bases from J, leaving 10 bases between. The CDR3 covers 12 residues. Germline loops: CDR1 SQVTM, CDR2 ANQGSEA. The CDR3 reads CSVEDGTDTQYF. The CDR3 coding sequence is TGCAGCGTCGAGGACGGGACAGATACGCAGTATTTT.

The chain recombines TRBV28 with TRBJ1-2, with a weak D call TRBD1 (5 bases). Germline V gene lookup returns CDR1 MDHEN and CDR2 SYDVKM. CDR3 length: 12 residues. V was cut by 10 bases and J by 6 bases, with 15 bases left in between. The CDR3 region is CAISTSTDGYTF. The CDR3 DNA follows: TGTGCCATCTCTACCTCGACAGATGGCTACACCTTC.

This chain uses TRBV5-1 with TRBJ1-1; D is uncertain. With 3 bases removed from V and 11 bases from J, the gap between germline ends came to 17 bases. Germline CDR1 reads SGHRS; CDR2 reads YFSETQ. There are 13 residues in the CDR3. CDR3 in DNA: TGCGCCAGCAGCTCAACGGCCGCCTATGAGGCTTTCTTT. Translation: CASSSTAAYEAFF.

The chain has TRBV5-6 and TRBJ1-2, with D possibly TRBD1 on 5 matching bases. Germline assignment: CDR1 SGHDT and CDR2 YYEEEE. The CDR3 totals 15 residues. The V end lost 2 bases, the J end lost 0 bases, and 11 bases lay between the germline ends. Here the CDR3 DNA reads TGTGCCAGCAGCTTCCCTCGACAGACTAACTATGGCTACACCTTC. The encoded protein is CASSFPRQTNYGYTF. The variable domain in full, with the rest retrieved from reference TRBV5-6 and TRBJ1-2, is DAGVTQSPTHLIKTRGQQVTLRCSPKSGHDTVSWYQQALGQGPQFIFQYYEEEERQRGNFPDRFSGHQFPNYSSELNVNALLLGDSALYLCASSFPRQTNYGYTFGSGTRLTVV.

The chain recombines TRBV20-1 with TRBJ2-5, with 9 bases matching TRBD2. V shed 1 base, J shed 3 bases, and the junction held 6 bases outside the gene matches. Germline V CDR1 and CDR2: DFQATT, SNEGSKA (reference sequence). The CDR3 has 15 residues. The chain's CDR3 is CSARVGLAGKETQYF. The CDR3, as DNA: TGCAGTGCTAGAGTTGGGCTAGCGGGAAAAGAGACCCAGTACTTC.

This rearrangement joins TRBV12-3 or TRBV12-4 to TRBJ2-1, with TRBD1 identical over 8 bases. V lost 7 bases and J lost 3; bases outside the gene matches: 8. The CDR3 extends over 15 amino acids. CDR3 residues: CASTSTGVVYNEQFF. The CDR3 DNA sequence: TGTGCCAGCACCTCGACAGGGGTAGTCTACAATGAGCAGTTCTTC.